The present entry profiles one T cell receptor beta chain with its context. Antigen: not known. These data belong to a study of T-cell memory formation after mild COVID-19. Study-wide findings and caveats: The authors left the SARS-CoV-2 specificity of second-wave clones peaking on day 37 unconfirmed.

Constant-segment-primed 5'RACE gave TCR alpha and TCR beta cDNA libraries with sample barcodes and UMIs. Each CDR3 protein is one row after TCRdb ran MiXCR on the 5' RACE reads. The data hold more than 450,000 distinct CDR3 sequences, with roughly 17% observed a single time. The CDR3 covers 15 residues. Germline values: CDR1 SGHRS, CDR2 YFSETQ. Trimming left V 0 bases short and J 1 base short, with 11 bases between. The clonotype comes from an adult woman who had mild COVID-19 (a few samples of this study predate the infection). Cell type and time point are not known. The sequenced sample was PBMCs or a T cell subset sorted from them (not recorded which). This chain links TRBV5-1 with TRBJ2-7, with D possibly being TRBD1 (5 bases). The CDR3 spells CASSLVVDSSYEQYF. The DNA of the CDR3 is TGCGCCAGCAGCTTGGTGGTCGACAGTTCCTACGAGCAGTACTTC.